The entry below gives a single T cell receptor beta chain sequence along with its context. The antigen is undetermined. The sample is drawn from a study of cytomegalovirus exposure and HLA in healthy donors. Study details: Researchers previously reported finding fewer than 140 million unique TCR beta sequences from approximately 200 million T cells. General observations from the study: In the analysis, some V segments, TRBV6-2 and TRBV6-3 included, were excluded as indistinguishable. Across all donors, roughly uniform sequencing depth was an assumption of the presence/absence analyses.

Researchers ran the PCR with 60 Vbeta and 13 Jbeta primers. Sequencing was performed with immunoSEQ multiplex PCR; in TCRdb, only in-frame clones are kept and a portion is missing. Here the sample spans about 190,000 clones, over 80% being singletons. Healthy people donating bone marrow made up the donors. There are 19 residues in the CDR3. Trimming removed 0 bases from V and 1 base from J; junction bases left unmatched: 11. This chain joins TRBV5-3 and TRBJ2-3, with TRBD2 matching 10 bases. TRBV5-3 is an ORF, with its function uncertain. The TCR was taken from a boy aged 2 to 10 in good health and CMV-seronegative. Sample: PBMCs. The CDR3 DNA sequence: TGTGCCAGAAGCTTGGCGGTGCTAGCGGGGGAGGGGGGCACAGATACGCAGTATTTT. Translated: CARSLAVLAGEGGTDTQYF.